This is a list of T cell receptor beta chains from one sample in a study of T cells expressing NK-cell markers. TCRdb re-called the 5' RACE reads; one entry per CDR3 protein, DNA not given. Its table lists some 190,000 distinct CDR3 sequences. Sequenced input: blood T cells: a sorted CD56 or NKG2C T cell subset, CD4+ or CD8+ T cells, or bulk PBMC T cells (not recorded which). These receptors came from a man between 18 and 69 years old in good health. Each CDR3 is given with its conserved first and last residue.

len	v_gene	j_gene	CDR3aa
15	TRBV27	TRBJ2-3	CASSGSDRGHDTQYF
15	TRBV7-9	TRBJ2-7	CASRGGQGNTYEQYF
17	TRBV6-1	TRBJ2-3	CASSRGTGTISTDTQYF
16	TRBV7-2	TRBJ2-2	CASSFGPLTYTGELFF
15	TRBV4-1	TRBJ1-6	CASSQEGGLNSPLHF
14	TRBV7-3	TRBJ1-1	CASSPSRGNTEAFF
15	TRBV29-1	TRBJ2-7	CSVELTDRDSYEQYF
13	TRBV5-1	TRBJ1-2	CASSDWGGYGYTF
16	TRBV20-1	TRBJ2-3	CSARDRLAVWADTQYF
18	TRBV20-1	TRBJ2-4	CSARCPREAGQGKNIQYF
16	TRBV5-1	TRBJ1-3	CASSLSSRHSGNTIYF
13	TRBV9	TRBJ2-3	CASSATGLPPLYF
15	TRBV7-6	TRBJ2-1	CASSRGGALFNEQFF
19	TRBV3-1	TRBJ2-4	CASSHRTSGGAADKNIQYF
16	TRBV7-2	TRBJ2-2	CASSPGLAGDTGELFF
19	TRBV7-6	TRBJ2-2	CASSLVPTGRTPNTGELFF
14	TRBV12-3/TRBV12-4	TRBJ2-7	CASSSANRGGEQYF
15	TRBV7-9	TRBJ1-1	CASSLSRGENTEAFF
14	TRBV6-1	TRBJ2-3	CASSESGWGNTQYF
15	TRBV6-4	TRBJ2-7	CASSDMLDLRYEQYF
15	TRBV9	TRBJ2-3	CASSARSGQPDTQYF
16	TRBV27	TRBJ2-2	CASSLSGTSYTGELFF
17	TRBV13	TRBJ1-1	CASSNWAPTGMNTEAFF
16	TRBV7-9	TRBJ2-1	CASSPALGFNYNEQFF
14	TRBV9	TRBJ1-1	CASSPRNKNTEAFF
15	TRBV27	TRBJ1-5	CASSSALGGNQPQHF
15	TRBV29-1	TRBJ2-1	CSVHTGDRLYDEQFF
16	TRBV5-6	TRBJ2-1	CASSSHTGGNTDEQFF
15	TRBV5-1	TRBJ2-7	CASSLWGDREGEQYF
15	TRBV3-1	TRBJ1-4	CASSQDRTTNEKLFF
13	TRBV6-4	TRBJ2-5	CASSFTSEETQYF
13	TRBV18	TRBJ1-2	CASSPAGSDGYTF
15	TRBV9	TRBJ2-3	CASSATGNLADTQYF
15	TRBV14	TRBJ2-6	CASSQLGFGANVLTF
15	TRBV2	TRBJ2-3	CASSERGEYRDTQYF
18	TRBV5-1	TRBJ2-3	CASSFLLAGGPSTDTQYF
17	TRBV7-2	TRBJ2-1	CASSFATSVGSYNEQFF
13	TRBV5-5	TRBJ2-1	CASSPLAGAGQFF
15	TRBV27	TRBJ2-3	CASSFGVIQGDTQYF
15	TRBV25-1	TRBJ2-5	CASSETTGYQETQYF
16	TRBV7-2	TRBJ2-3	CASSFSGGGATDTQYF
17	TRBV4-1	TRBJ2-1	CVDTTERLAGEYNEQFF
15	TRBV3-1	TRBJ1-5	CASSQEVGNNQPQHF
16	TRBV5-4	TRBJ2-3	CASSVGRGGHTDTQYF
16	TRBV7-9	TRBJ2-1	CASSSNPRLTYNEQFF
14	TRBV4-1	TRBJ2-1	CASSQEEGGNEQFF